The rows below give T cell receptor beta chains drawn from one sample of a study of technical replicates of blood from a few donors. Measured with immunoSEQ multiplex PCR; TCRdb has only the in-frame clones, and not every one. The sample records 70,000 to 95,000 clones, 95% being singletons. The sequencing input was T cells isolated from PBMCs. Receptor source: a human donor in good health. Each CDR3 is given with its conserved first and last residue. A D gene is named only where the DNA matches it firmly. Clone size is stated in some rows and not others, as once, few, many or a class when expanded.

d_call clone_size cdr3_length j_call v_call cdr3_nt cdr3_aa
. . 13 TRBJ1-6 TRBV5-1 TGCGCCAGCAGCCCAGAGGGCACTTCACCCCTCCACTTT CASSPEGTSPLHF
TRBD2 . 15 TRBJ2-1 TRBV4-2 TGTGCCAGCAGCCAAGATAAGGCCCAACTAGCGCGGCAGTTCTTC CASSQDKAQLARQFF
TRBD2 . 15 TRBJ2-2 TRBV6-5 TGTGCCAGCAGTGGTAGCGGGGTGAACACCGGGGAGCTGTTTTTT CASSGSGVNTGELFF
. . 14 TRBJ1-4 TRBV6-6 TGTGCCAGCAGTTACGTCGGGGTTAATGAAAAACTGTTTTTT CASSYVGVNEKLFF
. . 16 TRBJ2-1 TRBV28 TGTGCCAGCAGTCCCTCTCTAGGAGGGGCTACGAATGAGCAGTTCTTC CASSPSLGGATNEQFF
TRBD1 . 15 TRBJ2-3 TRBV10-1 TGCGCCAGCAGTGATGGACAGGTCCGCACAGATACGCAGTATTTT CASSDGQVRTDTQYF
. . 18 TRBJ2-7 TRBV5-4 TGTGCCAGCAGCTTGCGCGTTACCCGGACAGTTCGGGGTCTCGAGCAGTACTTC CASSLRVTRTVRGLEQYF
. . 14 TRBJ2-3 TRBV5-1 TGCGCCAGCAGCTTTACAGGGCCCCCAGATACGCAGTATTTT CASSFTGPPDTQYF
TRBD2 . 12 TRBJ2-3 TRBV30 TGTGCCTGGAGTGTCCCGGGACTAGAGCAGTATTTT CAWSVPGLEQYF
. . 15 TRBJ1-6 TRBV6-5 TGTGCCAGCAGACATGGACAGTCGTATAATTCACCCCTCCACTTT CASRHGQSYNSPLHF
. once 13 TRBJ1-6 TRBV6-1 TGTGCCAGCGGGGAGTTTATGAATTCACCCCTCCACTTT CASGEFMNSPLHF
. once 15 TRBJ1-2 TRBV10-3 TGTGCCATCAGTGAGATAAATACACCCAACTATGGCTACACCTTC CAISEINTPNYGYTF
TRBD2 . 17 TRBJ2-7 TRBV9 TGTGCCAGCAGCCCACTCAGCACCGGGACTAGCACCTTCGAGCAGTACTTC CASSPLSTGTSTFEQYF
. . 16 TRBJ2-6 TRBV9 TGTGCCAGCGCGGGACCGGGGAAAAGGGGGGCCAACGTCCTGACTTTC CASAGPGKRGANVLTF
TRBD2 . 12 TRBJ2-7 TRBV29-1 TGCAGCGTGGACACTAGCGACTACGAGCAGTACTTC CSVDTSDYEQYF
. . 15 TRBJ1-1 TRBV11-2 TGTGCCAGCAGCTTAGACGCCGGGAGTGACACTGAAGCTTTCTTT CASSLDAGSDTEAFF
TRBD1 . 16 TRBJ1-4 TRBV4-1 TGCGCCAGCAGCCGCCCACTCGACAGGGGGCGTGAAAAACTGTTTTTT CASSRPLDRGREKLFF
. . 16 TRBJ1-2 TRBV5-1 TGCGCCAGCAGCATAGGACAGTCGGCGATTAACTATGGCTACACCTTC CASSIGQSAINYGYTF
. . 12 TRBJ2-3 TRBV12-5 TGTGCTAGTGGTTTGCCAGGTTTTTCGCAGTATTTT CASGLPGFSQYF
TRBD1 . 17 TRBJ1-1 TRBV5-1 TGCGCCAGCACCATTCTCCCGTACGCACAGGGGCTTGGTGAAGCTTTCTTT CASTILPYAQGLGEAFF
. . 16 TRBJ2-2 TRBV13 TGTGCCAGCAGTATCTTCGGGACTCCGAACACCGGGGAGCTGTTTTTT CASSIFGTPNTGELFF
. . 15 TRBJ1-6 TRBV9 TGTGCCAGCAGCGGTGGAGGGGCCTATAATTCACCCCTCCACTTT CASSGGGAYNSPLHF
TRBD2 . 19 TRBJ2-1 TRBV4-1 TGCGCCAGCAGCCGATACCACCCTGACAGCGGGAGGTCCTACAATGAGCAGTTCTTC CASSRYHPDSGRSYNEQFF
. . 19 TRBJ1-6 TRBV21-1 TGTGCCAGCAGCAAAACCGACAGGGGCGGTGGGCCCTATAATTCACCCCTCCACTTT CASSKTDRGGGPYNSPLHF
TRBD2 . 16 TRBJ2-7 TRBV10-2 TGCGCCAGCAGTGAGTCTAGACTAGCGGGACGTACGGGGCAGTACTTC CASSESRLAGRTGQYF
. . 16 TRBJ2-2 TRBV11-3 TGTGCCAGCAGCCCCACAGGGCAATTGAACACCGGGGAGCTGTTTTTT CASSPTGQLNTGELFF
. . 9 TRBJ2-7 TRBV11-2 TGTGCCAGCGGAGACGAGCAGTACTTC CASGDEQYF
TRBD2 . 17 TRBJ2-3 TRBV11-2 TGTGCCAGCAGCTTAGGGCTAGCGGGAGGAAGTACAGATACGCAGTATTTT CASSLGLAGGSTDTQYF
. . 15 TRBJ1-3 TRBV4-1 TGCGCCAGCAGCCAACAACAGGGTGCTGGAAACACCATATATTTT CASSQQQGAGNTIYF
. . 12 TRBJ1-4 TRBV19 TGTGCCAGTATCGGCTCGGGCGGGGAACTGTTTTTT CASIGSGGELFF
. . 14 TRBJ1-1 TRBV5-1 TGCGCCAGCAGCTCAACCGCTGCAGACACTGAAGCTTTCTTT CASSSTAADTEAFF
. . 14 TRBJ2-1 TRBV13 TGTGCCAGCAGATTTACCACTAGCAGCCATGAGCAGTTCTTC CASRFTTSSHEQFF
TRBD1 . 12 TRBJ2-7 TRBV30 TGTGCCGGGGACAGCGGCTCCTACGAGCAGTACTTC CAGDSGSYEQYF
. . 14 TRBJ1-1 TRBV7-9 TGTGCCAGCAGCTTATCAGGGAAGAGCACTGAAGCTTTCTTT CASSLSGKSTEAFF
. . 15 TRBJ2-7 TRBV5-1 TGCGCCTCTCAGGGGGGGACAAGCGGGGGTAACGAGCAGTACTTC CASQGGTSGGNEQYF
. . 13 TRBJ1-1 TRBV5-1 TGCGCCAGCAGCCTGACAGAGGACACTGAAGCTTTCTTT CASSLTEDTEAFF
. . 11 TRBJ2-7 TRBV15 TGTGCCACCGGGGTAGCGTACGAGCAGTACTTC CATGVAYEQYF
. once 19 TRBJ2-6 TRBV28 TGTGCCAGCTTAGCAGGGGGGCTAGCTCCTCGTGCAGGGGCCAACGTCCTGACTTTC CASLAGGLAPRAGANVLTF
. once 12 TRBJ1-4 TRBV28 TGTGCCATAACAGCCGATAATGAAAAACTGTTTTTT CAITADNEKLFF
. . 14 TRBJ1-2 TRBV30 TGTGCCTGGAGCCGAGGACGGGGGATCTATGGCTACACCTTC CAWSRGRGIYGYTF
TRBD2 . 12 TRBJ2-1 TRBV10-2 TGCGCCAGCAGTGAGAAAGCGGGAGAGCAGTTCTTC CASSEKAGEQFF
TRBD1 . 14 TRBJ1-4 TRBV28 TGTGCCAGCAGTCCCGGGACAGGGGATGAAAAACTGTTTTTT CASSPGTGDEKLFF
. . 13 TRBJ2-7 TRBV2 TGTGCCAGCAGTGGAGGCGGTACCTACGAGCAGTACTTC CASSGGGTYEQYF
TRBD2 . 13 TRBJ2-7 TRBV28 TGTGCCAGCCGGTTAGCGGGACCCTACGAGCAGTACTTC CASRLAGPYEQYF
. . 13 TRBJ2-4 TRBV7-9 TGTGCCAGCAGCTTACCAGGGCCAAACATTCAGTACTTC CASSLPGPNIQYF
. . 15 TRBJ2-7 TRBV2 TGTGCCAGCAGTGAAATCAGGGGACACGGGTACGAGCAGTACTTC CASSEIRGHGYEQYF
TRBD2 . 16 TRBJ2-7 TRBV4-1 TGCGCCAGCAGCCAAGTCAGCGGGGGTATGTCGTACGAGCAGTACTTC CASSQVSGGMSYEQYF
. . 15 TRBJ2-3 TRBV6-5 TGTGCCAGCAGTTACAGTGGGGGGAGTGAAGATACGCAGTATTTT CASSYSGGSEDTQYF
TRBD1 . 14 TRBJ1-2 TRBV18 TGTGCCAGCTCACCTTTGGGACAGAACTATGGCTACACCTTC CASSPLGQNYGYTF
. . 14 TRBJ1-2 TRBV10-3 TGTGCCATCAGTGGGAGACAGGCTAACTATGGCTACACCTTC CAISGRQANYGYTF
TRBD2 . 12 TRBJ2-7 TRBV29-1 TGCAGCGTTGGGGGGGGAGGCTACGAGCAGTACTTC CSVGGGGYEQYF
TRBD2 . 16 TRBJ2-7 TRBV28 TGTGCCAGCAGTTTGACGACTAGCGGGAGAATATACGAGCAGTACTTC CASSLTTSGRIYEQYF
TRBD1 . 16 TRBJ1-1 TRBV6-5 TGTGCCAGCAGTTACTCGAGTCCCGGGACAGGGGCTGAAGCTTTCTTT CASSYSSPGTGAEAFF
TRBD1 . 17 TRBJ1-2 TRBV4-2 TGTGCCAGCAGCCAAGAGCCTGCCGGGACAGGGAGCGATGGCTACACCTTC CASSQEPAGTGSDGYTF
TRBD1 . 17 TRBJ1-5 TRBV28 TGTGCCAGCAGTTCTGGGACAGGGGGCCTAGGCAATCAGCCCCAGCATTTT CASSSGTGGLGNQPQHF